The sequence of this TCR beta chain was determined in a study of blood T cell repertoires in COVID-19. As for the study in general: Acute and convalescent COVID-19 specimens originated in the United States, Italy and Spain. Sample material is recorded as cDNA or gDNA derived from T cells, B-cell-depleted T cells, or PBMCs.

Trimming cost V 6 bases and J 0 bases, with 16 bases left between them. The CDR3 has 16 residues. CDR1 SGDLS and CDR2 YYNGEE come from the germline V gene. Original data processing: Amplification from reference gene primers served as the basis for estimated nucleated cell counts. Using immunoSEQ multiplex PCR, the repertoire was profiled, and TCRdb retains in-frame clones only, with some absent. From that table come the V and J calls and clone size; the DNA was used to work out D and trimming. Among about 140,000 clones listed, just over 85% were seen once. The sample comprised peripheral blood. The receptor comes from a woman aged 60-75 years with acute or convalescent COVID-19. The V gene is TRBV9, the J gene TRBJ1-3, with a tentative D call TRBD1 (5 bases). The CDR3 is CASTTGAGISGNTIYF. CDR3 nucleotides: TGTGCCAGCACTACGGGCGCAGGGATCTCTGGAAACACCATATATTTT. Full variable domain (missing parts from reference TRBV9 and TRBJ1-3): DSGVTQTPKHLITATGQRVTLRCSPRSGDLSVYWYQQSLDQGLQFLIQYYNGEERAKGNILERFSAQQFPDLHSELNLSSLELGDSALYFCASTTGAGISGNTIYFGEGSWLTVV.